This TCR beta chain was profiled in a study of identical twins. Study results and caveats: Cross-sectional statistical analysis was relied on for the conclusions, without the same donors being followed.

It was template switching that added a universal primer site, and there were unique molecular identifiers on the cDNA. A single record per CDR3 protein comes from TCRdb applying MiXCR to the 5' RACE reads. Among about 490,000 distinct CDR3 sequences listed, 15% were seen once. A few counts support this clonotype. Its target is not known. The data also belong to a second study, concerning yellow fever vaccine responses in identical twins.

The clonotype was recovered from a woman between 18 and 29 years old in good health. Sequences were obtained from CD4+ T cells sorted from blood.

The CDR3 here is CASSELRTGSNTEAFF. CDR3 coding DNA: TGTGCCAGCAGTGAACTCCGGACAGGATCGAACACTGAAGCTTTCTTT. The chain combines TRBV2 with TRBJ1-1; 7 nucleotides match TRBD1. The CDR3 contains 16 residues. The germline V gene encodes CDR1 SNHLY and CDR2 FYNNEI. V trimming: 2 bases; J trimming: 1 base; junction bases outside the gene matches: 7. The whole variable domain, remainder taken from reference TRBV2 and TRBJ1-1, is EPEVTQTPSHQVTQMGQEVILRCVPISNHLYFYWYRQILGQKVEFLVSFYNNEISEKSEIFDDQFSVERPDGSNFTLKIRSTKLEDSAMYFCASSELRTGSNTEAFFGQGTRLTVV.